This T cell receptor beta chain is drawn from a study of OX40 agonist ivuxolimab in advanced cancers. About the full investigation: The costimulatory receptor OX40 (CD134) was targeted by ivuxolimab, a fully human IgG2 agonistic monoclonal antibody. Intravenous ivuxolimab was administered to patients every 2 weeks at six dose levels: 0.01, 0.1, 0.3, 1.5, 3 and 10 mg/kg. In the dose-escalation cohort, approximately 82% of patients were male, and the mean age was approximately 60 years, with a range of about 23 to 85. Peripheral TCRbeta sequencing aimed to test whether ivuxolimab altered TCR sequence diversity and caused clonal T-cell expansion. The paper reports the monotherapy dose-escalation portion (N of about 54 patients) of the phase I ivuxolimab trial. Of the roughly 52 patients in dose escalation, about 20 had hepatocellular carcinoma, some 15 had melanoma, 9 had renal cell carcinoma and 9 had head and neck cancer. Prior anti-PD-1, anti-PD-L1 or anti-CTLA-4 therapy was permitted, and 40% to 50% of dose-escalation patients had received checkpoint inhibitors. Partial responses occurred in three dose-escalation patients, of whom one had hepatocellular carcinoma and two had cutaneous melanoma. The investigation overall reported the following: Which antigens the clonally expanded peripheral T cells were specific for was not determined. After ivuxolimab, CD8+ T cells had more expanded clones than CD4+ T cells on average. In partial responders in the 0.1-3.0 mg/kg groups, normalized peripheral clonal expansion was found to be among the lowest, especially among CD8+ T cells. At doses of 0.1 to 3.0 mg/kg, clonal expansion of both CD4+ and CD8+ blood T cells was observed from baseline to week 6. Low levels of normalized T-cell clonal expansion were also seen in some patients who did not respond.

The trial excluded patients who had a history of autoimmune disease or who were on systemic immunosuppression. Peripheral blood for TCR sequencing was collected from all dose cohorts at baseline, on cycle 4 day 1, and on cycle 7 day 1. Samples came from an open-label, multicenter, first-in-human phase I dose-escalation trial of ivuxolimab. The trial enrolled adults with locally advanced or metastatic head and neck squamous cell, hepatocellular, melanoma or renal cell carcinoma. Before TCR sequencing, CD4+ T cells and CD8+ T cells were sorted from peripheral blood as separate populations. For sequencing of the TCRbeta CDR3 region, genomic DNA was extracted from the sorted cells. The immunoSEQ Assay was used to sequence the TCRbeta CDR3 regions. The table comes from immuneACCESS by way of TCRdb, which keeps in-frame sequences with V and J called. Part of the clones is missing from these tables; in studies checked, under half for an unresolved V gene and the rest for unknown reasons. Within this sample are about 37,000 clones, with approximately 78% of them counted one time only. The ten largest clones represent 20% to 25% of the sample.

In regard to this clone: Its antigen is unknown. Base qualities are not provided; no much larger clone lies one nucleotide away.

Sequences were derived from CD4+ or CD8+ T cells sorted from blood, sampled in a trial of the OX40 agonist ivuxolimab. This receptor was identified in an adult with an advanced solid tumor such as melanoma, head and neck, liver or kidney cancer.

The encoded CDR3 is CASSLVGETQYF. Read as DNA, the sequence is TGTGCCAGCAGCTTAGTAGGAGAGACCCAGTACTTC. The rearrangement joined TRBV11-2 to TRBJ2-5; the D gene cannot be resolved reliably. The germline V gene provides CDR1 SGHAT and CDR2 FQNNGV. V is cut by 1 base and J by 4 bases, and the space between the germline ends is 4 bases. The CDR3 runs 12 residues from the cysteine to the phenylalanine. Just CDR3 DNA is preserved here, 36 bases in frame from base 1.